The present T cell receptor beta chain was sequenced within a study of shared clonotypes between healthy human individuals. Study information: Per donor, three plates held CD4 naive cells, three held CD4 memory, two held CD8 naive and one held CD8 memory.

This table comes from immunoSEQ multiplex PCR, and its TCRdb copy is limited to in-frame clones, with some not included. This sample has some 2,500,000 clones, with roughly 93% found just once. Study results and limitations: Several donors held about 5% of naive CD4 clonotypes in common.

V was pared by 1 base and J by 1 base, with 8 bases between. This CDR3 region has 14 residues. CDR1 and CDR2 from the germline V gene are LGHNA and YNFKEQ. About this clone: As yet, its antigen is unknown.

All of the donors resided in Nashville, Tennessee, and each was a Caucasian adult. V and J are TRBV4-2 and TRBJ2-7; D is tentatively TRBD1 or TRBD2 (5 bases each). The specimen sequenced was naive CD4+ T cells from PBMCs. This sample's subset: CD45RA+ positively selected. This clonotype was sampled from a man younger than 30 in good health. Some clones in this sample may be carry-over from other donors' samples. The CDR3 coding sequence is TGTGCCAGCAGCCAAGGGGACGGTTCCTACGAGCAGTACTTC. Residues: CASSQGDGSYEQYF.